Shown below are 18 T cell receptor beta chains from a single sample sequenced in a study of vaccination and CD4 T cells after COVID-19. These receptors have no known antigen. Sequencing of cultured CD4+ T cell DNA used the Oncomine TCR Beta short-read assay. MiXCR, applied by TCRdb to the PCR reads, yields one record per CDR3 protein. The sample lists 20,000 to 25,000 distinct CDR3 sequences, around 50% occurring once. Treatment meaning: approximately nine-day PBMC culture with coronavirus spike peptide pools or control peptides (ViraFEST assay). What was sequenced was CD4+ T cells from blood, cultured in vitro. These receptors came from a human donor who had recovered from COVID-19.

The rearrangement joins TRBV28 to TRBJ2-2; no clear D gene. The V end was cut by 3 bases, the J end by 4 bases, with 9 bases between. The germline V gene has CDR1 MDHEN and CDR2 SYDVKM. The CDR3 totals 14 residues. CDR3 sequence reads: CASSFALTTGELFF. The CDR3 coding sequence is TGTGCCAGCAGTTTCGCCCTTACCACCGGGGAGCTGTTTTTT. The whole variable domain, filled in from reference TRBV28 and TRBJ2-2, reads DVKVTQSSRYLVKRTGEKVFLECVQDMDHENMFWYRQDPGLGLRLIYFSYDVKMKEKGDIPEGYSVSREKKERFSLILESASTNQTSMYLCASSFALTTGELFFGEGSRLTVL.

CDR3 protein: CASIADRAGGNTIYF. The CDR3 DNA reads as TGTGCCAGTATCGCGGACAGGGCTGGAGGAAACACCATATATTTT. This chain uses TRBV19 with TRBJ1-3; 8 bases are a match to TRBD1. Trimming cost V 7 bases and J 4 bases; bases outside gene matches: 9. The CDR3 extends over 15 amino acids. The germline gives CDR1 LNHDA, CDR2 SQIVND (reference sequence).

This sequence joins TRBV19 and TRBJ2-1; the match to TRBD2 covers 13 bases. The CDR3 contains 15 residues. Germline values: CDR1 LNHDA, CDR2 SQIVND (reference sequence). With V trimmed by 6 bases and J by 9 bases, 8 bases remained unmatched. CDR3 residues: CASSGTSGKGGEQFF. CDR3 in DNA: TGTGCCAGTAGCGGGACTAGCGGGAAAGGGGGTGAGCAGTTCTTC.

The rearrangement links TRBV6-1 to TRBJ1-5; D not certain. V lost 7 bases and J lost 7, with 14 bases in between. This CDR3 is 13 amino acids long. The V gene's germline CDR1 is MNHNS and CDR2 SASEGT. CDR3 protein: CASTRSLNQPQHF. For the CDR3, the DNA is TGTGCCAGCACCCGTTCCCTAAACCAGCCCCAGCATTTT.

This clonotype came up a few times. V is TRBV11-1 and J is TRBJ2-2; 11 bases align to TRBD2. Germline trimming cut 6 bases from V and 5 bases from J; bases unmatched to any gene: 14. Germline V CDR1 and CDR2: SGHAT, FQDESV (reference sequence). The CDR3 covers 18 residues. CDR3 amino acids: CASRPTSGSPRGTGELFF. The CDR3 nucleotides are TGTGCCAGCAGGCCCACTAGCGGGAGCCCACGAGGAACCGGGGAGCTGTTTTTT.

J is TRBJ2-5 and V is TRBV15; D is perhaps TRBD1 or TRBD2 (6 bases each). This CDR3 is built from 16 residues. With 2 bases removed from V and 1 base from J, the gap between germline ends came to 14 bases. Germline lookup yields CDR1 LNHNV and CDR2 YYDKDF (reference sequence). For the CDR3, the DNA is TGTGCCACCAGCAGACTTCCGGGGGCGGCCCAAGAGACCCAGTACTTC. Its protein product is CATSRLPGAAQETQYF.

The chain has TRBV7-2 and TRBJ2-7; D is ambiguous. V lost 2 bases and J lost 1, with 3 bases in between. Germline lookup yields CDR1 SGHTA and CDR2 FQGNSA. The CDR3 sequence is 12 residues long. This CDR3 is CASSLPSYEQYF. In DNA, the CDR3 is TGTGCCAGCAGCTTACCGTCCTACGAGCAGTACTTC.

The gene calls are TRBV7-9 and TRBJ1-1; 7 bases align to TRBD1. The germline V gene encodes CDR1 SEHNR and CDR2 FQNEAQ (reference sequence). V shed 5 bases, J shed 0 bases, and the junction held 6 bases outside the gene matches. This CDR3 region has 15 residues. CDR3 loop: CASSPKDRLNTEAFF. CDR3 nucleotides: TGTGCCAGCAGCCCTAAGGACAGGTTGAACACTGAAGCTTTCTTT.

This chain connects TRBV19 to TRBJ2-7; D is ambiguous. V was pared by 1 base and J by 4 bases, with 8 bases between. There are 13 residues in the CDR3. Germline CDR1 is LNHDA and CDR2 is SQIVND (reference sequence). The CDR3 here is CASSIGLGYEQYF. The CDR3 DNA follows: TGTGCCAGTAGTATAGGGTTGGGATACGAGCAGTACTTC.

This clonotype was detected a few times. The chain joins TRBV7-2 to TRBJ1-5; TRBD1 might be the D (6 bases). The CDR3 is made up of 15 amino acids. In germline, CDR1 is SGHTA, CDR2 FQGNSA. V gave up 3 bases and J gave up 6 bases, with 15 bases separating them. DNA for the CDR3: TGTGCCAGCAGCTTCCAACAGGGAATGACTCAGCCCCAGCATTTT. Translating it yields CASSFQQGMTQPQHF.

CDR3 DNA sequence: TGTGCCAGTAGTATTTTTGACGGGACGGTTAGCAATCAGCCCCAGCATTTT. Translating it yields CASSIFDGTVSNQPQHF. The V call is TRBV19, the J call TRBJ1-5, with TRBD1 as a possible D gene (5 bases). CDR3 length: 17 amino acids. Germline values: CDR1 LNHDA, CDR2 SQIVND (reference sequence). The ends were cut back, 3 bases at V and 0 bases at J, with 15 bases in the middle.

J is TRBJ2-2 and V is TRBV7-2; 10 positions agree with TRBD2. The CDR3 sequence is 14 residues long. V dropped 4 bases and J dropped 5; count of bases not matched to a gene: 1. CDR1 is SGHTA, CDR2 FQGNSA, per germline. The CDR3 sequence: CASSSTSGTGELFF. The CDR3 region has the DNA TGTGCCAGCAGCTCGACTAGCGGGACCGGGGAGCTGTTTTTT.

This clonotype showed up just once. The chain links TRBV3-1 to TRBJ2-7; no clear D. Germline values: CDR1 LGHDT, CDR2 YNNKEL (reference sequence). The CDR3 spans 12 residues. Trimming cost V 4 bases and J 1 base, with 5 bases left between them. The CDR3, as DNA: TGTGCCAGCAGCCTTCGTTCCTACGAGCAGTACTTC. This translates into CASSLRSYEQYF.

A few counts support this clonotype. V gene TRBV2 combines with J gene TRBJ1-6, with D perhaps TRBD1 (6 bases). Germline V CDR1 and CDR2: SNHLY, FYNNEI. This CDR3 comprises 15 residues. Trimming shortened V by 3 bases and J by 8 bases, and 14 bases separated the two germline ends. In DNA, the CDR3 is TGTGCCAGCAGTGACAAGGGGGAGGGGTATTCACCCCTCCACTTT. This gives the protein CASSDKGEGYSPLHF. Full variable domain (outside the CDR3, taken from reference TRBV2 and TRBJ1-6): EPEVTQTPSHQVTQMGQEVILRCVPISNHLYFYWYRQILGQKVEFLVSFYNNEISEKSEIFDDQFSVERPDGSNFTLKIRSTKLEDSAMYFCASSDKGEGYSPLHFGNGTRLTVT.

The V gene is TRBV20-1, the J gene TRBJ2-7, with 8 bases aligning to TRBD2. The length of the CDR3 is 14 residues. The junction had 8 bases not matched to a gene; V was cut back by 3 bases and J by 4 bases. Looked up from germline, CDR1 is DFQATT and CDR2 is SNEGSKA (reference sequence). This chain's CDR3 is CSARGPGGRYEQYF. In DNA, the CDR3 is TGCAGTGCTAGGGGACCGGGGGGGCGGTACGAGCAGTACTTC.

A few counts support this clonotype. This chain joins TRBV27 and TRBJ1-2, with 7 bases lining up with TRBD1. Unmatched junction bases numbered 11, after V lost 8 bases and J lost 8 bases. The germline V gene encodes CDR1 MNHEY and CDR2 SMNVEV (reference sequence). This CDR3 region has 13 residues. The CDR3 spells CASGGHRGGGYTF. The CDR3 region has the DNA TGTGCCAGCGGCGGACACAGGGGAGGGGGCTACACCTTC.

The J gene is TRBJ2-1, the V gene TRBV20-1; 11 bases match TRBD2. The germline gives CDR1 DFQATT, CDR2 SNEGSKA (reference sequence). With 5 bases clipped from V and 7 bases from J, the junction kept 10 bases outside the gene matches. This CDR3 spans 15 amino acids. CDR3 nucleotide sequence: TGCAGTGCTGGGGTGACTAGCGGGGCGAATAATGAGCAGTTCTTC. Its translation is CSAGVTSGANNEQFF.

The gene calls are TRBV24-1 and TRBJ2-3; D possibly matches TRBD1 or TRBD2 (5 bases each). Per germline, CDR1 KGHDR and CDR2 SFDVKD. This CDR3 has 19 amino acids. V was clipped by 4 bases and J by 0 bases, with 22 bases between them. The CDR3 spells CATSDSLPTGTTSTDTQYF. The CDR3 bases are TGTGCCACCAGTGACTCCTTACCGACCGGGACGACTAGCACAGATACGCAGTATTTT.